The rows below give T cell receptor beta chains drawn from one sample of a study of patients and donors after allogeneic stem cell transplantation. TCRdb analysed the RT-PCR reads with MiXCR anew, one entry per CDR3 protein. The sample holds 800,000 to 1,000,000 distinct CDR3 sequences, roughly 18% seen once. The sequencing input was blood, either unsorted or a sorted T cell fraction (not recorded which). The receptors originated from a human donor who was either an allogeneic HSCT recipient or a stem cell or donor lymphocyte infusion donor (not recorded which). It is not recorded whose cells these are; they may come from a transplant donor. Both conserved end residues are part of each CDR3. Fields, in order: J gene, V gene, clone size, D gene, CDR3 DNA, CDR3 protein. D genes are given only for firm matches. Rows may omit the clone size; those that give it use once, few, many or a size class.

>TRBJ1-1|TRBV11-2|-|-
TGTGCCAGCAGCTTGGAGACGACCACTGAAGCTTTCTTT
CASSLETTTEAFF
>TRBJ1-4|TRBV11-2|-|-
TGTGCCAGCAGCTTTGGGCAGACAGACCCTTGGGGTAATGAAAAACTGTTTTTT
CASSFGQTDPWGNEKLFF
>TRBJ1-2|TRBV6-1|-|-
TGTGCCACCAGGACGGAACCTGGCTATGGCTACACCTTC
CATRTEPGYGYTF
>TRBJ2-3|TRBV15|few|-
TGTGCCACCAGCAATGGGGGGCCGGGCACAGATACGCAGTATTTT
CATSNGGPGTDTQYF
>TRBJ2-7|TRBV6-2/TRBV6-3|-|TRBD1
TGTGCCATCCATGCTTCCGGGACAGGGGGTTACGAGCAGTACTTC
CAIHASGTGGYEQYF
>TRBJ2-3|TRBV12-3/TRBV12-4|few|TRBD2
TGTGCCAGCAGTTTCGGTGTTTTTCAGGTCGCTAGCGGGGGCACAGATACGCAGTATTTT
CASSFGVFQVASGGTDTQYF
>TRBJ2-5|TRBV14|few|TRBD1
TGTGCCAGCAGCCGCCGGACAGGTACTCAAGAGACCCAGTACTTC
CASSRRTGTQETQYF
>TRBJ2-5|TRBV6-1|-|TRBD2
TGTGCCAGCAGTGAAGGTGTAGCGGGGGTGAAGACCCAGTACTTC
CASSEGVAGVKTQYF
>TRBJ1-4|TRBV7-8|few|-
TGTGCCAGCAGCTTACTCAACAGGGCGGCTAATGAAAAACTGTTTTTT
CASSLLNRAANEKLFF
>TRBJ1-1|TRBV27|few|-
TGTGCCAGCAGCCCCATGGGGGGGCGGGAAGCTTTCTTT
CASSPMGGREAFF
>TRBJ2-7|TRBV6-1|-|TRBD2
TGTGCCAGCAGACCGGGACTATCCTTCTCCTACGAGCAGTACTTC
CASRPGLSFSYEQYF
>TRBJ2-4|TRBV11-3|few|-
TGTGCCAGCAGCTTGAACGGGGGCATAGGAAACATTCAGTACTTC
CASSLNGGIGNIQYF
>TRBJ1-1|TRBV25-1|-|TRBD1
TGTGCCAGCGGGGTGACAGGGCTCACTGAAGCTTTCTTT
CASGVTGLTEAFF
>TRBJ2-3|TRBV7-9|-|-
TGTGCCAGCAGCTTAGTTGGAGTAGCTACAGATACGCAGTATTTT
CASSLVGVATDTQYF
>TRBJ1-2|TRBV4-3|few|TRBD1
TGCGCCAGCAGCCAAGACTGGCGGACAGGGGTCTATGGCTACACCTTC
CASSQDWRTGVYGYTF
>TRBJ2-6|TRBV20-1|-|-
TGCAGTGCTACAATTCCTGGGGCCAACGTCCTGACTTTC
CSATIPGANVLTF
>TRBJ2-7|TRBV9|-|-
TGTGCCAGCAGCGACAACACTGAGGGAGCTATCTACGAGCAGTACTTC
CASSDNTEGAIYEQYF
>TRBJ1-2|TRBV12-3/TRBV12-4|many|-
TGTGCCAGCAGTTCCCCCGGGACACTAAACTCGAAGAACTATGGCTACACCTTC
CASSSPGTLNSKNYGYTF
>TRBJ2-1|TRBV18|few|-
TGTGCCAGCTCCTTGTCATTGGGACGGAATCCCTCCTACAATGAGCAGTTCTTC
CASSLSLGRNPSYNEQFF
>TRBJ2-5|TRBV3-1|few|TRBD2
TGTGCCAGCAGCCTCCGGAGGACTAGCGGGGGACAAGAGACCCAGTACTTC
CASSLRRTSGGQETQYF
>TRBJ2-1|TRBV11-2|-|TRBD2
TGTGCCAGCAGTCAAGGGACTAGCGGGGGGCCCATCTACAATGAGCAGTTCTTC
CASSQGTSGGPIYNEQFF
>TRBJ2-4|TRBV7-2|-|-
TGTGCCAGCAGCTTAGAGGACATTCAGTACTTC
CASSLEDIQYF
>TRBJ1-2|TRBV20-1|-|-
TGCAGTGCTATTGACGGCTATGGCTACACCTTC
CSAIDGYGYTF
>TRBJ1-6|TRBV12-3/TRBV12-4|-|-
TGTGCCAGCAGTAAGGGATTAATAACAAGCTCCTATAATTCACCCCTCCACTTT
CASSKGLITSSYNSPLHF
>TRBJ1-2|TRBV7-8|-|TRBD1
TGTGCCAGCAGCCCCCGGGACAGGGGGCGCTTTGACTATGGCTACACCTTC
CASSPRDRGRFDYGYTF
>TRBJ1-2|TRBV12-5|-|TRBD1
TGTGCTAGTGGTTCACCGACAGGGCAAGGCTACACCTTC
CASGSPTGQGYTF
>TRBJ2-1|TRBV13|-|-
TGTGCCAGCAGCCGCGGGACGAGGGTTGTGTCTGAGCAGTTCTTC
CASSRGTRVVSEQFF
>TRBJ1-1|TRBV12-3/TRBV12-4|-|-
TGTGCCAGCACCTTCCTAAGGCCTGAAGCTTTCTTT
CASTFLRPEAFF
>TRBJ2-7|TRBV13|few|-
TGTGCCAGCAGCCCCCCGTTCGAGCAGTACTTC
CASSPPFEQYF
>TRBJ1-3|TRBV6-2/TRBV6-3|few|-
TGTGCCAGCTCTCATCCGGGACCGACCTCTTTCTCTGGAAACACCATATATTTT
CASSHPGPTSFSGNTIYF